This TCR beta chain appears in the sequencing data of a study of cytomegalovirus exposure and HLA in healthy donors. Study findings and constraints: Apparent HLA restriction characterized most CMV-associated TCR beta chains in a later analysis. Later analysis associated a missense DCLRE1C variant with TCR beta V- and J-gene trimming. Some TCR beta chains (approximately 180 of them) were listed as cytomegalovirus-associated.

Primers: 60 Vbeta forward and 13 Jbeta reverse. Authors' analysis steps: In a later analysis, approximately 80 million unique TCR beta chains included roughly 11 million shared by two or more donors. Using immunoSEQ multiplex PCR, the repertoire was profiled, and TCRdb retains in-frame clones only, with some absent. D and trimming come from the DNA, and the V and J calls and clone size come from that table. The table records 100,000 to 150,000 clones, around 85% of them present only once. V shed 6 bases, J shed 4 bases, and the junction held 5 bases outside the gene matches. CDR1 is ENHRY, CDR2 SYGVKD, per germline. The CDR3 length is 15 residues. Comments on this clone: The antigen is not known.

This rearrangement joins TRBV10-3 to TRBJ2-7; 14 positions agree with TRBD2. The sequence was obtained from a boy aged 10-17 years in good health and CMV-seronegative. The sample was PBMCs. The CDR3 DNA follows: TGTGCCATCAGCAAAGGGACTAGCGGGAGTTACGAGCAGTACTTC. This encodes CAISKGTSGSYEQYF.